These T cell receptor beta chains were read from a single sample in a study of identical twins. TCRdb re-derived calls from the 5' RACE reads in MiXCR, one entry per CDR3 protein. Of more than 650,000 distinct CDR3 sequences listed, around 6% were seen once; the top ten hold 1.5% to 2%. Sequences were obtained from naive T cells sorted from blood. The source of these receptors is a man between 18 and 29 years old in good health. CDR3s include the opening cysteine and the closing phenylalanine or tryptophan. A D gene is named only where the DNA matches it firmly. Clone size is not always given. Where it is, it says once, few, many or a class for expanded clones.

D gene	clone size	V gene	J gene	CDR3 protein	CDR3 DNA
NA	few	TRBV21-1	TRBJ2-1	CASSATSGTSGNPEYNEQFF	TGTGCCAGCAGCGCTACCTCCGGGACTAGCGGGAACCCGGAATACAATGAGCAGTTCTTC
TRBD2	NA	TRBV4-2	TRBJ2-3	CASSQGPLAGGTGTDTQYF	TGTGCCAGCAGCCAAGGGCCACTAGCGGGAGGTACCGGCACAGATACGCAGTATTTT
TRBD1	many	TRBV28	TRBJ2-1	CASSRTGVNNEQFF	TGTGCCAGCAGTCGGACAGGGGTAAACAATGAGCAGTTCTTC
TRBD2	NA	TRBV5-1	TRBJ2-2	CASSPGLAVGGELFF	TGCGCCAGCAGCCCTGGACTAGCGGTGGGCGGGGAGCTGTTTTTT
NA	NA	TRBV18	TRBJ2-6	CASSMERDSGANVLTF	TGTGCCAGCTCGATGGAGAGGGACTCTGGGGCCAACGTCCTGACTTTC
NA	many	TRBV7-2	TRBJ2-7	CASSLGRGLYEQYF	TGTGCCAGCAGCTTAGGGAGGGGTTTGTACGAGCAGTACTTC
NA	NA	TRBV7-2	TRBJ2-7	CASSNRDGAYEQYF	TGTGCCAGCAGCAACCGGGACGGAGCCTACGAGCAGTACTTC
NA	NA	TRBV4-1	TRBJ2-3	CASSQEGGHGTQYF	TGCGCCAGCAGCCAAGAGGGAGGTCATGGTACGCAGTATTTT
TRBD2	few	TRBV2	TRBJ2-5	CASSERLAGVMWETQYF	TGTGCCAGCAGTGAACGACTAGCGGGAGTGATGTGGGAGACCCAGTACTTC
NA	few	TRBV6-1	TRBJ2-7	CASSERSVTRYEDEQYF	TGTGCCAGCAGTGAAAGGTCGGTCACGAGGTACGAGGACGAGCAGTACTTC
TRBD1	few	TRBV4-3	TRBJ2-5	CASSARDRGPETQYF	TGCGCCAGCAGCGCCCGGGACAGGGGGCCTGAGACCCAGTACTTC
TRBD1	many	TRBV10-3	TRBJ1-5	CAISELGTGVFGNQPQHF	TGTGCCATCAGTGAGTTGGGGACAGGGGTGTTCGGCAATCAGCCCCAGCATTTT
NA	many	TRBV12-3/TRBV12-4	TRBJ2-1	CASGSEVEQFF	TGTGCCAGCGGGTCAGAGGTCGAGCAGTTCTTC
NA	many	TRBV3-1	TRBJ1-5	CASSQDPTQPQHF	TGTGCCAGCAGCCAAGATCCAACGCAGCCCCAGCATTTT
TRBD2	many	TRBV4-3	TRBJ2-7	CASSQVAGGSYEQYF	TGCGCCAGCAGCCAAGTAGCGGGAGGGTCCTACGAGCAGTACTTC
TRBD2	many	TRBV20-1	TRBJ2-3	CSAGGGVTSTDTQYF	TGCAGTGCCGGGGGGGGCGTGACTAGCACAGATACGCAGTATTTT
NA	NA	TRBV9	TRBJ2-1	CASSVGLSYNEQFF	TGTGCCAGCAGCGTTGGCCTTTCCTACAATGAGCAGTTCTTC
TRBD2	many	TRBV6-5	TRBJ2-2	CASSYSRGTDTGELFF	TGTGCCAGCAGTTACTCGCGGGGGACGGACACCGGGGAGCTGTTTTTT
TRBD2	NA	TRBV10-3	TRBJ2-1	CAISESGLAGALGEQFF	TGTGCCATCAGTGAGTCGGGACTAGCGGGCGCCCTCGGGGAGCAGTTCTTC
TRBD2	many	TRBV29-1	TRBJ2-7	CSVVPSGSVYEQYF	TGCAGCGTTGTACCTAGCGGGAGTGTTTACGAGCAGTACTTC
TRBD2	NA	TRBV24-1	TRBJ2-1	CATSDRTSGRVYEQFF	TGTGCCACCAGTGACCGAACTAGCGGGAGGGTCTATGAGCAGTTCTTC
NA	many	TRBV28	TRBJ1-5	CASSFPGTGHSNQPQHF	TGTGCCAGCAGTTTTCCCGGGACGGGGCATAGCAATCAGCCCCAGCATTTT
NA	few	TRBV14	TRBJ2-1	CASSARDWTYNEQFF	TGTGCCAGCAGCGCCCGGGACTGGACCTACAATGAGCAGTTCTTC
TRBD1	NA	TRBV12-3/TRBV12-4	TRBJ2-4	CASSLIGTVDIQYF	TGTGCCAGCAGTTTGATCGGGACAGTCGACATTCAGTACTTC
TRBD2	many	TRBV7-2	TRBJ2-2	CASSFSGTSGLTGELFF	TGTGCCAGCAGCTTCAGTGGGACTAGCGGACTGACCGGGGAGCTGTTTTTT
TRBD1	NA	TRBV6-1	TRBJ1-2	CASSPPTGHNGYTF	TGTGCCAGCAGTCCCCCGACAGGGCATAATGGCTACACCTTC
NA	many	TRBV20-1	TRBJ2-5	CSARDRQGGETQYF	TGCAGTGCTAGAGATAGGCAGGGGGGGGAGACCCAGTACTTC
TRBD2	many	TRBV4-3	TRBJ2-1	CASSQDGGGSPYNEQFF	TGCGCCAGCAGCCAAGATGGGGGGGGGAGTCCCTACAATGAGCAGTTCTTC
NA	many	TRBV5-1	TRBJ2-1	CASSLGLFPSSYNEQFF	TGCGCCAGCAGCTTGGGACTCTTCCCCAGCTCCTACAATGAGCAGTTCTTC
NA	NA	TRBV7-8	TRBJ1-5	CASTRNPLDQPQHF	TGTGCCAGCACCCGAAACCCCTTAGATCAGCCCCAGCATTTT
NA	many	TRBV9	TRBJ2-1	CASSRGEPSAYEQFF	TGTGCCAGCAGCCGAGGGGAACCTTCGGCCTATGAGCAGTTCTTC
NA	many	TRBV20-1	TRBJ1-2	CSAGGQSYGYTF	TGCAGTGCTGGTGGGCAGTCCTATGGCTACACCTTC
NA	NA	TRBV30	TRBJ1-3	CAWVLAGMNTIYF	TGTGCCTGGGTCCTGGCAGGGATGAACACCATATATTTT
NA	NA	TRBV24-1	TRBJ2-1	CATSEINEQFF	TGTGCCACCAGTGAAATCAATGAGCAGTTCTTC
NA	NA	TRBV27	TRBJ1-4	CASRPTGTTNEKLFF	TGTGCCAGCAGGCCAACAGGGACAACTAATGAAAAACTGTTTTTT
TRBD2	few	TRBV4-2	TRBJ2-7	CASSQGTSESSYEQYF	TGTGCCAGCAGCCAAGGGACTAGCGAAAGCTCCTACGAGCAGTACTTC
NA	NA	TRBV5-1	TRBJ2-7	CASTSGWGSHEQYF	TGCGCCAGCACCTCTGGGTGGGGGTCCCACGAGCAGTACTTC
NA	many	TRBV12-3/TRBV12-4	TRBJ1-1	CASSLTTEAFF	TGTGCCAGCAGTTTGACCACTGAAGCTTTCTTT
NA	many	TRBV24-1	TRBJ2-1	CATSDLAAEEQFF	TGTGCCACCAGTGATTTGGCGGCGGAAGAGCAGTTCTTC
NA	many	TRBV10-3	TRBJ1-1	CAIYQGSEAFF	TGTGCCATCTACCAGGGTTCTGAAGCTTTCTTT
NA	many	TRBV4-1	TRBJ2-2	CASSQRSRNTGELFF	TGCGCCAGCAGCCAACGCAGCAGGAACACCGGGGAGCTGTTTTTT
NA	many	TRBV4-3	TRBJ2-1	CASSQDGEPSSYNEQFF	TGCGCCAGCAGCCAAGATGGTGAACCTAGCTCCTACAATGAGCAGTTCTTC
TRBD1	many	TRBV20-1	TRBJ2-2	CSARQGIGTGELFF	TGCAGTGCCAGACAGGGGATCGGCACCGGGGAGCTGTTTTTT
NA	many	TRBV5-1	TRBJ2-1	CASSLDSSSYNEQFF	TGCGCCAGCAGCTTGGACTCCTCCTCCTACAATGAGCAGTTCTTC
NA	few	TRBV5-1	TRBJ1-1	CASSPEQEGGTEAFF	TGCGCCAGCAGCCCAGAGCAAGAAGGGGGCACTGAAGCTTTCTTT
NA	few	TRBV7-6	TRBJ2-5	CASSLARASAETQYF	TGTGCCAGCAGCTTAGCGCGGGCGAGCGCAGAGACCCAGTACTTC
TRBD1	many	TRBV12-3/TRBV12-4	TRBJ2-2	CASSPGQAGELFF	TGTGCCAGCAGCCCTGGACAGGCCGGGGAGCTGTTTTTT
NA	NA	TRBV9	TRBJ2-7	CASSASIAVNYEQYF	TGTGCCAGCAGTGCCTCTATAGCGGTTAACTACGAGCAGTACTTC
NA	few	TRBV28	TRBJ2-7	CASSFHQLAPYEQYF	TGTGCCAGCAGTTTTCATCAATTGGCCCCCTACGAGCAGTACTTC
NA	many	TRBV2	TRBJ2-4	CASSDGGAKNIQYF	TGTGCCAGCAGTGATGGTGGAGCCAAAAACATTCAGTACTTC
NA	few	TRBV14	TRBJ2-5	CASSQDRRDGGGETQYF	TGTGCCAGCAGCCAAGATCGAAGGGATGGTGGAGGAGAGACCCAGTACTTC
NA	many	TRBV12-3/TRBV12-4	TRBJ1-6	CASSQGAQWGSPLHF	TGTGCCAGCAGCCAAGGGGCTCAATGGGGTTCACCCCTCCACTTT
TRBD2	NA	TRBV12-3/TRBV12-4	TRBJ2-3	CASSLGGHGRAGEDTQYF	TGTGCCAGCAGTTTAGGCGGCCATGGCAGAGCGGGAGAAGATACGCAGTATTTT
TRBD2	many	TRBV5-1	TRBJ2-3	CASSAGLAGLDTQYF	TGCGCCAGCAGCGCGGGACTAGCGGGATTAGATACGCAGTATTTT
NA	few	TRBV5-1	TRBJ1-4	CASSLTTDRAAKLFF	TGCGCCAGCAGCTTGACCACGGACAGAGCGGCAAAACTGTTTTTT